One sample yielded the 23 T cell receptor beta chains listed below, sequenced in a study of blood T cell repertoires in COVID-19. Some clones are missing from TCRdb's copy, which holds only in-frame ones; the method was immunoSEQ multiplex PCR. Of under 200,000 clones listed, about 82% were seen once; the top ten hold 5.6%. Sequencing was done on a sample of PBMCs or T cells enriched from blood (not recorded which). The source is a man aged 40-50 years with acute COVID-19.

The chain joins TRBV3-1 (or the pseudogene TRBV3-2) to TRBJ2-7; unclear D gene. This CDR3 region has 12 residues. The germline CDR1 and CDR2 sequences are LGHDT and YNNKEL (reference sequence). Trimming cost V 0 bases and J 2 bases, with 2 bases left between them. In nucleotides, the CDR3 is TGTGCCAGCAGCCAAGACACCTACGAGCAGTACTTC. This translates into CASSQDTYEQYF.

CDR3 sequence (DNA): TGTGCCAGCAGCAGTACAGGGGCGGGCACCGGGGAGCTGTTTTTT. Residues: CASSSTGAGTGELFF. V and J are TRBV7-9 and TRBJ2-2, with TRBD1 matching 7 bases. Germline CDR1 is SEHNR and CDR2 is FQNEAQ (reference sequence). V dropped 5 bases and J dropped 4; count of bases not matched to a gene: 7. The CDR3 is 15 amino acids.

The rearrangement links TRBV3-1 (or the pseudogene TRBV3-2) to TRBJ2-1; no clear D. V lost 4 bases and J 8 bases, leaving 9 bases between the germline ends. This CDR3 comprises 12 residues. CDR1 is LGHDT and CDR2 is YNNKEL in the germline V gene (reference sequence). Here the CDR3 reads CASSPRFDEQFF. CDR3 DNA sequence: TGTGCCAGCAGCCCCCGTTTCGATGAGCAGTTCTTC.

A single count supports this clone. The chain has TRBV4-3 and TRBJ2-3; the match to TRBD2 covers 14 bases. The CDR3 totals 17 residues. Germline V CDR1 and CDR2: LGHNA, YSLEER. The V segment lost 2 bases and the J segment 3 bases; nucleotides outside the gene matches: 4. The CDR3 sequence: CASSQMGLAGATDTQYF. The DNA for the CDR3 is TGCGCCAGCAGCCAAATGGGACTAGCGGGGGCGACAGATACGCAGTATTTT.

This clone was recorded once. The chain has TRBV9 and TRBJ2-5; maybe TRBD2 (6 bases). The germline CDR1 and CDR2 sequences are SGDLS and YYNGEE. The CDR3 covers 15 residues. Trimming pared 0 bases from V and 4 bases from J, leaving 13 bases between. The CDR3 sequence is CASSVETSLGETQYF. Written as DNA, the CDR3 is TGTGCCAGCAGCGTAGAAACTAGCCTGGGAGAGACCCAGTACTTC. Based on the CDR3 plus reference TRBV9 and TRBJ2-5, the full variable domain is DSGVTQTPKHLITATGQRVTLRCSPRSGDLSVYWYQQSLDQGLQFLIQYYNGEERAKGNILERFSAQQFPDLHSELNLSSLELGDSALYFCASSVETSLGETQYFGPGTRLLVL.

The rearrangement joins TRBV19 to TRBJ2-1, with D unresolved. The germline V gene has CDR1 LNHDA and CDR2 SQIVND (reference sequence). This CDR3 is 12 amino acids long. V was cut by 6 bases and J by 6 bases, with 9 bases left in between. The CDR3 nucleotides are TGTGCCAGTAGGCAAGACTCCAATGAGCAGTTCTTC. Its translation: CASRQDSNEQFF.

This chain uses TRBV19 with TRBJ1-4; TRBD1 matches at 7 bases. In germline, CDR1 is LNHDA, CDR2 SQIVND (reference sequence). This CDR3 comprises 15 residues. With 5 bases clipped from V and 5 bases from J, the junction kept 8 bases outside the gene matches. The CDR3 here is CASSPTGTVNEKLFF. CDR3 DNA sequence: TGTGCCAGTAGTCCTACCGGGACAGTCAATGAAAAACTGTTTTTT.

The chain joins TRBV20-1 to TRBJ2-7; no clear D gene. Trimming cost V 6 bases and J 5 bases, with 8 bases left between them. The CDR3 contains 10 residues. Germline V gene data show CDR1 as DFQATT and CDR2 as SNEGSKA (reference sequence). The CDR3 region has the DNA TGCAGTGCGTACCGGGACGAGCAGTACTTC. It encodes CSAYRDEQYF.

This sequence joins TRBV6-4 and TRBJ2-1; the match to TRBD1 covers 8 bases. Germline V CDR1 and CDR2: MRHNA, SNTAGT. CDR3 length: 13 residues. Germline trimming cut 4 bases from V and 12 bases from J; bases unmatched to any gene: 8. Here the CDR3 reads CASSAGQGTPQFF. As DNA, the CDR3 is TGTGCCAGCAGTGCTGGACAGGGAACACCGCAGTTCTTC.

The CDR3 DNA reads as TGTGCCAGCAGCCCGGGGAGTCTTTCCTACGAGCAGTACTTC. Protein sequence: CASSPGSLSYEQYF. The chain joins TRBV7-8 to TRBJ2-7; tentative D call: TRBD2 (5 bases). Germline V lookup: CDR1 SGHVS, CDR2 FQNEAQ. The CDR3 is 14 residues long. V was clipped by 5 bases and J by 1 base, with 12 bases between them.

Remarks on this clone: One end of the junction fails to match germline, which may point to a read error. This rearrangement joins TRBV10-2 to TRBJ2-7; D uncertain. The CDR3 spans 14 residues. Germline CDR1 and CDR2: WSHSY and SAAADI. The CDR3 is CASRESLLFYEQYF. The CDR3 region has the DNA TGCGCCAGCCGTGAGTCCCTTCTATTCTACGAGCAGTACTTC.

The rearrangement links TRBV5-5 to TRBJ2-1, with 8 bases that match TRBD1. The V gene's germline CDR1 is SGHKS and CDR2 YYEKEE (reference sequence). The CDR3 length is 12 residues. The V segment lost 1 base and the J segment 10 bases; nucleotides outside the gene matches: 1. In nucleotides, the CDR3 is TGTGCCAGCAGCTTGAGGACAGGGGAGCAGTTCTTC. Amino acid sequence: CASSLRTGEQFF.

This clone was observed once. Distinct nucleotide sequences in the sample also encode this CDR3. The chain employs TRBV6-5 and TRBJ1-2, with D tentatively TRBD1 (6 bases). CDR3 length: 13 amino acids. V dropped 2 bases and J dropped 3 bases, with 7 bases sitting between them. CDR1 MNHEY and CDR2 SVGAGI come from the germline V gene. CDR3 coding DNA: TGTGCCAGCAGTTACGCAGGGGACTATGGCTACACCTTC. This encodes CASSYAGDYGYTF.

This clone was recorded once. The J gene is TRBJ2-3, the V gene TRBV28, with TRBD2 as a possible D gene (5 bases). This CDR3 region has 14 residues. Trimming took off 3 bases at V and 2 bases at J, with 9 bases between the two ends. Germline CDR1 reads MDHEN; CDR2 reads SYDVKM. The CDR3 loop reads CASSFSSATDTQYF. The CDR3 DNA follows: TGTGCCAGCAGTTTTAGTAGCGCCACAGATACGCAGTATTTT.

The J gene is TRBJ2-2, the V gene TRBV9; D is possibly TRBD2 (5 bases). This CDR3 has 16 residues. The germline V and J ends were trimmed by 3 bases and 0 bases, with 12 bases remaining between them. Per the germline V gene, CDR1 is SGDLS and CDR2 is YYNGEE. Here the CDR3 DNA reads TGTGCCAGCAGCGCCCACCCGGAGGCGAACACCGGGGAGCTGTTTTTT. Its protein is CASSAHPEANTGELFF.

The chain combines TRBV7-9 with TRBJ2-3; no clear D gene. Germline V lookup: CDR1 SEHNR, CDR2 FQNEAQ (reference sequence). V lost 0 bases, J lost 6 bases, and 7 bases lay in between. The CDR3 is 13 residues long. In nucleotides, the CDR3 is TGTGCCAGCAGCTTAGCGTACGAGGATACGCAGTATTTT. As protein: CASSLAYEDTQYF.

The rearrangement links TRBV6-5 to TRBJ2-7; 7 bases fit TRBD1. The CDR3 totals 15 residues. V gave up 2 bases and J gave up 3 bases; unmatched junction bases: 7. Germline V CDR1 and CDR2: MNHEY, SVGAGI. This CDR3 is CASSYGDSHYYEQYF. The CDR3 DNA reads as TGTGCCAGCAGTTACGGGGACAGTCATTACTACGAGCAGTACTTC.

V is TRBV5-4 and J is TRBJ2-7; tentative D call: TRBD2 (5 bases). The CDR3 extends over 11 amino acids. V lost 0 bases, J lost 10 bases, and 8 bases lay in between. Germline lookup yields CDR1 SGHNT and CDR2 YYREEE (reference sequence). The CDR3 protein is CASSLVGEQYF. CDR3 coding DNA: TGTGCCAGCAGCTTGGTCGGGGAACAGTACTTC.

The chain employs TRBV9 and TRBJ1-3, with 11 bases matching TRBD1. CDR1 is SGDLS, CDR2 YYNGEE, per germline. V lost 3 bases, J lost 0 bases, and 5 bases stayed unmatched. The CDR3 runs to 17 residues. The CDR3 spells CASSGGQGDSSGNTIYF. The CDR3 DNA reads TGTGCCAGCAGCGGGGGACAGGGGGATAGCTCTGGAAACACCATATATTTT. The variable domain in full, completed from reference TRBV9 and TRBJ1-3, reads DSGVTQTPKHLITATGQRVTLRCSPRSGDLSVYWYQQSLDQGLQFLIQYYNGEERAKGNILERFSAQQFPDLHSELNLSSLELGDSALYFCASSGGQGDSSGNTIYFGEGSWLTVV.

This clone was counted only a few times. V gene TRBV7-9 combines with J gene TRBJ2-2; 11 positions match TRBD2. Per the germline V gene, CDR1 is SEHNR and CDR2 is FQNEAQ (reference sequence). The CDR3 has 18 residues. V lost 11 bases to trimming and J lost 1 base; unmatched junction nucleotides: 15. CDR3 protein: CAVQGSLAGGRNTGELFF. For the CDR3, the DNA is TGTGCCGTGCAGGGCAGCCTAGCGGGAGGCCGGAACACCGGGGAGCTGTTTTTT.

The genes are TRBV18 and TRBJ2-1, with 12 bases matching TRBD2. Trimming cost V 3 bases and J 8 bases; bases outside gene matches: 8. Germline CDR1 and CDR2: KGHSH and LQKENI. The CDR3 covers 16 residues. The CDR3 region is CASSPDRLAGVYEQFF. The CDR3 bases are TGTGCCAGCTCACCCGATAGACTAGCGGGAGTCTATGAGCAGTTCTTC.

Of note for this clone: Other DNA sequences from this sample encode an identical CDR3 as well. The chain combines TRBV5-6 with TRBJ1-3; 7 bases agree with TRBD1. Germline assignment: CDR1 SGHDT and CDR2 YYEEEE. The CDR3 contains 14 residues. V lost 2 bases to trimming and J lost 2 bases; unmatched junction nucleotides: 1. The CDR3 here is CASSLRGPGNTIYF. The CDR3 DNA sequence: TGTGCCAGCAGCTTAAGGGGGCCTGGAAACACCATATATTTT. The whole variable domain, remainder taken from reference TRBV5-6 and TRBJ1-3, is DAGVTQSPTHLIKTRGQQVTLRCSPKSGHDTVSWYQQALGQGPQFIFQYYEEEERQRGNFPDRFSGHQFPNYSSELNVNALLLGDSALYLCASSLRGPGNTIYFGEGSWLTVV.

CDR3 sequence (DNA): TGTGCTAGTGGTGCAGGGGGCCCTCTACAAACGAACACCGGGGAGCTGTTTTTT. As protein: CASGAGGPLQTNTGELFF. This chain links TRBV12-5 with TRBJ2-2, with TRBD1 matching over 8 bases. The CDR3 sequence is 18 residues long. The germline CDR1 and CDR2 sequences are LGHNT and FRNRAP. The V and J ends lost 5 bases and 0 bases, in that order; junction bases with no gene match: 11.